The 8 T cell receptor beta chains given below trace back to one sample, sequenced in a study of a mutant IDH1 vaccine in newly diagnosed glioma (dated by TCRdb to 2020 to 2022). Library creation used the immunoSEQ multiplex PCR assay. TCRdb carries this immuneACCESS record with in-frame sequences only. Its versions omit some clonotypes, under half of them owing to an unresolved V gene in the studies checked, with the rest unexplained. This sample holds around 65,000 clones; around 80% were observed only once. 5% to 6.5% of the sample is held by the ten biggest clonotypes. Antigens for these TCRs are unknown. The time point label, read with the paper, signifies: week 11, during vaccination. Each vaccine dose, consisting of 300 ug of a 20-mer mutant IDH1 peptide in Montanide, was administered subcutaneously with topical imiquimod. The specimen comprised PBMCs, sampled from a glioma patient whose treatment included an IDH1 peptide vaccine. These TCRs come from a man aged 50 to 60 with glioma.

V gene TRBV27 combines with J gene TRBJ1-4, with 11 bases fitting TRBD1. The CDR3 loop spans 13 amino acids. V dropped 7 bases and J dropped 8; count of bases not matched to a gene: 3. From germline, CDR1 is MNHEY and CDR2 SMNVEV (reference sequence). The CDR3 nucleotides are TGTGCCAGCAAGGACAGGGGGCTCGAAAAACTGTTTTTT. Its protein product is CASKDRGLEKLFF.

This clone has only a few counts. The chain joins TRBV2 to TRBJ1-4; unclear D gene. The CDR3 contains 14 residues. V lost 6 bases, J lost 3 bases, and 11 bases lay in between. In germline, CDR1 is SNHLY, CDR2 FYNNEI. The CDR3 nucleotides read TGTGCCAGCAGAGTACAGCTACCTAATGAAAAACTGTTTTTT. The encoded protein is CASRVQLPNEKLFF.

V is TRBV15 and J is TRBJ1-1, with D uncertain. V shed 0 bases and J shed 10 bases, with 12 bases lying between them. Germline V gene sequence: CDR1 LNHNV, CDR2 YYDKDF (reference sequence). This CDR3 contains 13 residues. This CDR3 reads CATSREPRDAAFF. The CDR3 region has the DNA TGTGCCACCAGCAGAGAACCGCGAGATGCAGCTTTCTTT.

This rearrangement joins TRBV2 to TRBJ1-3; maybe TRBD1 (5 bases). This CDR3 has 13 amino acids. Trimming cost V 9 bases and J 4 bases, with 13 bases left between them. Germline loops: CDR1 SNHLY, CDR2 FYNNEI. The CDR3 DNA is TGTGCCAGTGGGGGGTCTGGCGGAAACACCATATATTTT. Its translation is CASGGSGGNTIYF.

The chain links TRBV10-3 to TRBJ2-5, with 8 bases matching TRBD1. From germline, CDR1 is ENHRY and CDR2 SYGVKD. J was trimmed by 0 bases and V by 6 bases; bases with no gene match: 6. The CDR3 totals 15 residues. CDR3 DNA: TGTGCCATCAGGGTAGGGACAGGAGACCAAGAGACCCAGTACTTC. It yields the protein CAIRVGTGDQETQYF.

The gene calls are TRBV5-4 and TRBJ2-7; D gene unclear. Trimming pared 2 bases from V and 7 bases from J, leaving 16 bases between. The V gene's germline CDR1 is SGHNT and CDR2 YYREEE (reference sequence). The CDR3 has 14 residues. The CDR3 bases are TGTGCCAGCAGCTTATCCCAGGCGGCACAGGAGCAGTACTTC. Translating gives CASSLSQAAQEQYF.

The V and J genes are TRBV19 and TRBJ2-2, with 7 bases identical to TRBD1. Germline CDR1 reads LNHDA; CDR2 reads SQIVND (reference sequence). The CDR3 runs 14 residues. J gave up 5 bases and V 4 bases, and 4 bases lay outside the gene matches. CDR3 protein: CASSSRQGTGELFF. The CDR3 nucleotides are TGTGCCAGTAGTAGTCGACAGGGTACCGGGGAGCTGTTTTTT.

The chain employs TRBV7-9 and TRBJ1-5, with no clear D. The CDR3 runs 18 residues. CDR1 is SEHNR, CDR2 FQNEAQ, per germline (reference sequence). Trimming cost V 5 bases and J 0 bases, with 20 bases left between them. The CDR3 here is CASSPTRGSPYSNQPQHF. In nucleotides, the CDR3 is TGTGCCAGCAGCCCTACCCGGGGAAGCCCTTATAGCAATCAGCCCCAGCATTTT.